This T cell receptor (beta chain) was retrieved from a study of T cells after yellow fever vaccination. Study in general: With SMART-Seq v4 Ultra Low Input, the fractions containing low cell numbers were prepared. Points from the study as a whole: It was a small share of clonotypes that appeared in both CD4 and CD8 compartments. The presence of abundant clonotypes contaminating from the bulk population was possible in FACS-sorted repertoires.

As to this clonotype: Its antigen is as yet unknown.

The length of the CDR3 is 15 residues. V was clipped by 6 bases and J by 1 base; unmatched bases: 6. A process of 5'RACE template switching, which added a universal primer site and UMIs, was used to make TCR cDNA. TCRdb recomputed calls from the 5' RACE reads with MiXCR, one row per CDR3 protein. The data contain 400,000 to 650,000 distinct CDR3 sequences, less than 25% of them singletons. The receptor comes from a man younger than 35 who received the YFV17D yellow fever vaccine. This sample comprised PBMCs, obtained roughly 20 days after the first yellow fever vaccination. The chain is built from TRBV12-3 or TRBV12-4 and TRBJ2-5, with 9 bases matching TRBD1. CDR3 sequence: CASSEQGAGQETQYF. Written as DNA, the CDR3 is TGTGCCAGCAGCGAACAGGGGGCAGGCCAAGAGACCCAGTACTTC.